A selection of T cell receptor beta chains follows, all from one sample in a study of a mutant IDH1 vaccine in newly diagnosed glioma. TCRdb keeps only in-frame clones here, not all; method: immunoSEQ multiplex PCR. This sample carries roughly 42,000 clones, approximately 85% of them seen once, and the ten largest clones take over 1.5%. The antigens these receptors bind are not known. The specimen was PBMCs, collected from a glioma patient whose treatment included an IDH1 peptide vaccine. Receptors originate from a man aged 35-49 years with glioma. The CDR3 runs from the conserved cysteine through the conserved F or W. The order of the fields is clone size, D gene, J gene, V gene, CDR3 DNA, CDR3 protein. D genes are given only for firm matches. Not every row has a clone size; where given, it reads once, few, many or a size class.

size: NA; D: NA; J: TRBJ2-5; V: TRBV7-9; DNA: TGTGCCAGCAGTCGACAGCAAGAGACCCAGTACTTC; CDR3: CASSRQQETQYF
size: NA; D: TRBD2; J: TRBJ2-2; V: TRBV7-3; DNA: TGTGCCAGCAGCCTTATGCCGGGACTAGCAGACACCGGGGAGCTGTTTTTT; CDR3: CASSLMPGLADTGELFF
size: NA; D: NA; J: TRBJ1-4; V: TRBV27; DNA: TGTGCCAGCAGTAAATACAGTTTTGGTGAAAAACTGTTTTTT; CDR3: CASSKYSFGEKLFF
size: NA; D: TRBD2; J: TRBJ2-7; V: TRBV5-3; DNA: TGTGCCAGAAGCGCCCCCGGACTAGCGGGCCTGTCCTACGAGCAGTACTTC; CDR3: CARSAPGLAGLSYEQYF
size: few; D: NA; J: TRBJ2-7; V: TRBV6-1; DNA: TGTGCCAGCGCTGGGCGGGGTCCCAACGAGCAGTACTTC; CDR3: CASAGRGPNEQYF
size: NA; D: NA; J: TRBJ2-5; V: TRBV18; DNA: TGTGCCAGCTCACCAGGTATCGGAGAGACCCAGTACTTC; CDR3: CASSPGIGETQYF
size: once; D: TRBD1; J: TRBJ2-7; V: TRBV6-1; DNA: TGTGCCAGCAGTGATAAGGACAGGGGTTTTGTCTACGAGCAGTACTTC; CDR3: CASSDKDRGFVYEQYF
size: once; D: TRBD1; J: TRBJ1-2; V: TRBV7-2; DNA: TGTGCCAGCAGCCCGGACAGGAGAGCTAACTATGGCTACACCTTC; CDR3: CASSPDRRANYGYTF
size: NA; D: NA; J: TRBJ2-6; V: TRBV9; DNA: TGTGCCAGCAGCCCCCAAACCGGGAGCCGGGGCTCTGGGGCCAACGTCCTGACTTTC; CDR3: CASSPQTGSRGSGANVLTF
size: NA; D: NA; J: TRBJ1-1; V: TRBV16; DNA: TGTGCCAGCAGCCAATATGGGGGGAACACTGAAGCTTTCTTT; CDR3: CASSQYGGNTEAFF
size: once; D: NA; J: TRBJ2-2; V: TRBV2; DNA: TGTGCCAGCAAATTAGCGGAAACGAACACCGGGGAGCTGTTTTTT; CDR3: CASKLAETNTGELFF
size: few; D: TRBD2; J: TRBJ2-3; V: TRBV19; DNA: TGTGCCAGTAAGGGACTAGCAGGGAACACAGATACGCAGTATTTT; CDR3: CASKGLAGNTDTQYF
size: few; D: NA; J: TRBJ1-5; V: TRBV6-5; DNA: TGTGCCAGCAGTTACAGGATTAATCAGCCCCAGCATTTT; CDR3: CASSYRINQPQHF
size: NA; D: NA; J: TRBJ2-3; V: TRBV19; DNA: TGTGCCAGTAGTATAATGGTCGGCACAGATACGCAGTATTTT; CDR3: CASSIMVGTDTQYF
size: NA; D: TRBD1; J: TRBJ2-7; V: TRBV7-2; DNA: TGTGCCAGCAGCTTAGAAAGGGGGCCCCGCGAGCAGTACTTC; CDR3: CASSLERGPREQYF
size: NA; D: NA; J: TRBJ2-1; V: TRBV5-6; DNA: TGTGCCAGCAGCGTCGACAACTACAATGAGCAGTTCTTC; CDR3: CASSVDNYNEQFF
size: NA; D: TRBD1; J: TRBJ1-6; V: TRBV6-5; DNA: TGTGCCAGCAGTTACTATGGGACAGTTAATTCACCCCTCCACTTT; CDR3: CASSYYGTVNSPLHF
size: NA; D: NA; J: TRBJ2-3; V: TRBV7-7; DNA: TGTGCTAGCAGCCCGGGATTAGGGATCTCAGATACGCAGTATTTT; CDR3: CASSPGLGISDTQYF
size: NA; D: NA; J: TRBJ2-7; V: TRBV28; DNA: TGTGCCAGCACCAACGGGTGGGCCGGGGGTCTCTACGAGCAGTACTTC; CDR3: CASTNGWAGGLYEQYF
size: NA; D: NA; J: TRBJ2-5; V: TRBV6-6; DNA: TGTGCCAGCAGTTACCCTGACAGGCAAGAGACCCAGTACTTC; CDR3: CASSYPDRQETQYF
size: NA; D: NA; J: TRBJ1-4; V: TRBV19; DNA: TGTGCCAGTACCATTACCCGGGCAGCCGACGCAACTAATGAAAAACTGTTTTTT; CDR3: CASTITRAADATNEKLFF
size: NA; D: TRBD1; J: TRBJ1-5; V: TRBV30; DNA: TGTGCCTGGAGTACTACCCAGGGACAGGGCGGAGGTGGCAATCAGCCCCAGCATTTT; CDR3: CAWSTTQGQGGGGNQPQHF
size: NA; D: TRBD1; J: TRBJ1-1; V: TRBV5-1; DNA: TGCGCCAGCAGCTTACCGGTCGTGACAGGGGGGTCTGGGGACACTGAAGCTTTCTTT; CDR3: CASSLPVVTGGSGDTEAFF
size: NA; D: NA; J: TRBJ2-6; V: TRBV2; DNA: TGTGCCAGCAGTACTCAGGGTAACTCTGGGGCCAACGTCCTGACTTTC; CDR3: CASSTQGNSGANVLTF
size: NA; D: NA; J: TRBJ2-7; V: TRBV15; DNA: TGTGCCACCAGCTCAAGGGGCTCAGACTACGAGCAGTACTTC; CDR3: CATSSRGSDYEQYF
size: NA; D: NA; J: TRBJ2-4; V: TRBV5-1; DNA: TGCGCCAGCAGCTCTCCCGGGAACATTCAGTACTTC; CDR3: CASSSPGNIQYF
size: NA; D: NA; J: TRBJ2-1; V: TRBV2; DNA: TGTGCCAGTGGGCCCGGAGTAGGGTATAGTGAGCAGTTCTTC; CDR3: CASGPGVGYSEQFF
size: NA; D: NA; J: TRBJ2-7; V: TRBV5-6; DNA: TGTGCCAGCAGCTTGACCGGTCCTGCCTACGAGCAGTACTTC; CDR3: CASSLTGPAYEQYF
size: NA; D: NA; J: TRBJ2-7; V: TRBV7-9; DNA: TGTGCCAGCAAAAAGGGGGAGCTATCCTACGAGCAGTACTTC; CDR3: CASKKGELSYEQYF
size: NA; D: TRBD2; J: TRBJ2-1; V: TRBV9; DNA: TGTGCCAGCAGCCCCGGGAGGCCGTACAATGAGCAGTTCTTC; CDR3: CASSPGRPYNEQFF
size: NA; D: NA; J: TRBJ2-1; V: TRBV4-1; DNA: TGCGCCAGCAGCCAAGATCCCCCGACTCGCTACAATGAGCAGTTCTTC; CDR3: CASSQDPPTRYNEQFF
size: NA; D: TRBD2; J: TRBJ2-7; V: TRBV4-3; DNA: TGCGCCAGCAGCCAACTTCCCAGCGGGAGTTACGAGCAGTACTTC; CDR3: CASSQLPSGSYEQYF
size: NA; D: TRBD1; J: TRBJ2-4; V: TRBV18; DNA: TGTGCCAGCTCCCCGACAGGGGGCAAAAACATTCAGTACTTC; CDR3: CASSPTGGKNIQYF
size: NA; D: TRBD2; J: TRBJ2-2; V: TRBV28; DNA: TGTGCCAGCCTTCCGACAGGGGGGTTAACGAAACTAGCGGGAGATAGGAGCACCGGGGAGCTGTTTTTT; CDR3: CASLPTGGLTKLAGDRSTGELFF
size: NA; D: NA; J: TRBJ1-3; V: TRBV25-1; DNA: TGTGCCAGCAGTGATGCGGGCAGGTCCTCTGGAAACACCATATATTTT; CDR3: CASSDAGRSSGNTIYF
size: NA; D: TRBD1; J: TRBJ1-1; V: TRBV7-3; DNA: TGTGCCAGCAGTTACAGGGGAACCACTGAAGCTTTCTTT; CDR3: CASSYRGTTEAFF
size: NA; D: NA; J: TRBJ1-1; V: TRBV7-2; DNA: TGTGCCAGCAGGATCGACAGGAACACTGAAGCTTTCTTT; CDR3: CASRIDRNTEAFF
size: NA; D: NA; J: TRBJ2-4; V: TRBV21-1; DNA: TGTGCCAGCAGCAAAGAAACACACCAACAAGCCAAAAACATTCAGTACTTC; CDR3: CASSKETHQQAKNIQYF
size: once; D: NA; J: TRBJ1-1; V: TRBV4-1; DNA: TGCGCCAGCAGCCAAAGTTATTTGCGGGGGCCTGAAGCTTTCTTT; CDR3: CASSQSYLRGPEAFF
size: NA; D: TRBD2; J: TRBJ2-2; V: TRBV4-3; DNA: TGCGCCAGCAAGGTTAGCGGGAGTGTCACCGGGGAGCTGTTTTTT; CDR3: CASKVSGSVTGELFF
size: NA; D: TRBD1; J: TRBJ1-2; V: TRBV7-8; DNA: TGTGCCAGCAGCTTAGCATTAACAGGGGGCTATGGCTACACCTTC; CDR3: CASSLALTGGYGYTF
size: NA; D: TRBD2; J: TRBJ2-3; V: TRBV4-1; DNA: TGCGCCAGCAGCCAAGCAACCGGGACTAGCGGAAGCACAGATACGCAGTATTTT; CDR3: CASSQATGTSGSTDTQYF
size: NA; D: NA; J: TRBJ2-7; V: TRBV4-2; DNA: TGTGCCAGCAGCCAAGCTGAGACTCCCCCCCTCTCCTACGAGCAGTACTTC; CDR3: CASSQAETPPLSYEQYF
size: few; D: NA; J: TRBJ2-3; V: TRBV4-3; DNA: TGCGCCAGCAGCCAAGATTCGGGGACTCTACGTGTTGAGTATTTT; CDR3: CASSQDSGTLRVEYF
size: once; D: NA; J: TRBJ1-3; V: TRBV29-1; DNA: TGCAGCGACGGTAGGCGAGGGGGAAACACCATATATTTT; CDR3: CSDGRRGGNTIYF
size: NA; D: TRBD2; J: TRBJ2-1; V: TRBV4-2; DNA: TGTGCCAGCAGCTCCCGGGAGATAGCGGGAGGGAATGAGCAGTTCTTC; CDR3: CASSSREIAGGNEQFF
size: NA; D: NA; J: TRBJ2-1; V: TRBV6-4; DNA: TGTGCCAGCAGCTACGGACTGAGTGCCGGCAATGAGCAGTTCTTC; CDR3: CASSYGLSAGNEQFF
size: NA; D: NA; J: TRBJ2-4; V: TRBV28; DNA: TGTGCCAGCAGCCCCCTGGACCAACTCCCGGGCATTCAGTACTTC; CDR3: CASSPLDQLPGIQYF
size: NA; D: TRBD2; J: TRBJ2-7; V: TRBV19; DNA: TGTGCCAGTAGTATAGATTTCAGGTTGCATCCAGCGGATAGCGGGCCTGCCTACGAGCAGTACTTC; CDR3: CASSIDFRLHPADSGPAYEQYF
size: NA; D: TRBD1; J: TRBJ1-1; V: TRBV27; DNA: TGTGCCAGCAGTCCTTGGGACAGTGTGAACACTGAAGCTTTCTTT; CDR3: CASSPWDSVNTEAFF
size: NA; D: NA; J: TRBJ2-3; V: TRBV5-1; DNA: TGCGCCAGCAGCCACAATGGGTTGGCAGATACGCAGTATTTT; CDR3: CASSHNGLADTQYF
size: NA; D: NA; J: TRBJ2-7; V: TRBV5-1; DNA: TGCGCCAGCAGCTTGGGTACTTATCCTTCCTACGAGCAGTACTTC; CDR3: CASSLGTYPSYEQYF